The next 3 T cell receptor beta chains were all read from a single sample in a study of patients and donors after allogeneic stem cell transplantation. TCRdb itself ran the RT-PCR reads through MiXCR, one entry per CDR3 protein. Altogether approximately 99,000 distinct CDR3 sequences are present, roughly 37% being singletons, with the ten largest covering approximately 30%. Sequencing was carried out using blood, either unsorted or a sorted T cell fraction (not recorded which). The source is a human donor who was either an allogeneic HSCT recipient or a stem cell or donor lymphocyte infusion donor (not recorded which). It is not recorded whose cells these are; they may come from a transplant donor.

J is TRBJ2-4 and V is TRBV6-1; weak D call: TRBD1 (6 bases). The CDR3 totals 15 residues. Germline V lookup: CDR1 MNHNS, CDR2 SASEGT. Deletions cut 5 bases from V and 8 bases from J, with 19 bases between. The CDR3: CASSPRQARSDIQYF. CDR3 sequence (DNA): TGTGCCAGCAGTCCACGACAGGCCCGTTCGGACATTCAGTACTTC.

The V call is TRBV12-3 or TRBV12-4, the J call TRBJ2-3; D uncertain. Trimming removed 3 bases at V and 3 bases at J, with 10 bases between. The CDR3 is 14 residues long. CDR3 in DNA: TGTGCCAGCAGTTTGGCTTACCCTACAGATACGCAGTATTTT. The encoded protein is CASSLAYPTDTQYF.

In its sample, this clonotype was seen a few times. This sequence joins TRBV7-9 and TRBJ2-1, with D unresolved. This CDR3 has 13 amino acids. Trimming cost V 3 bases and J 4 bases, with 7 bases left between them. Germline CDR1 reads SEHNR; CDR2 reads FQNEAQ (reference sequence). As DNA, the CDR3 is TGTGCCAGCAGCTTTCAAGTGTACAATGAGCAGTTCTTC. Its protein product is CASSFQVYNEQFF.